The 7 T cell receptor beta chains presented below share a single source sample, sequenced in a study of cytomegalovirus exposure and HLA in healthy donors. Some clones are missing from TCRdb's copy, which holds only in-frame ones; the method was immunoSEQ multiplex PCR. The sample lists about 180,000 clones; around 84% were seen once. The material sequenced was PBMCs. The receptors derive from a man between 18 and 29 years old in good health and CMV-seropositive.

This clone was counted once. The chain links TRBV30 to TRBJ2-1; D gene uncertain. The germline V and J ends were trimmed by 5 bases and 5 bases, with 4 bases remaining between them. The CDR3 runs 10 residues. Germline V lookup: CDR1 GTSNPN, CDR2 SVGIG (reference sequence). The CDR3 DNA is TGTGCCTGGGCAGACAATGAGCAGTTCTTC. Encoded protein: CAWADNEQFF.

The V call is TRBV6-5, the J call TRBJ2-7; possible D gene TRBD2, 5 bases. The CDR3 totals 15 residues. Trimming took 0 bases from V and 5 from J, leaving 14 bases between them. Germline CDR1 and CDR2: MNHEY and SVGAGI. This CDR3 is CASSYSTGGENEQYF. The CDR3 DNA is TGTGCCAGCAGTTACTCAACCGGAGGAGAGAACGAGCAGTACTTC.

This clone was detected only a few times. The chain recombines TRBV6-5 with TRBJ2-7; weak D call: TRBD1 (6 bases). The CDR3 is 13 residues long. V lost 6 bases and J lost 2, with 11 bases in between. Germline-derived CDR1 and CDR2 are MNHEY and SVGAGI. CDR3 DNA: TGTGCCAGCAGCTCAGGGGAGCCCTACGAGCAGTACTTC. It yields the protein CASSSGEPYEQYF.

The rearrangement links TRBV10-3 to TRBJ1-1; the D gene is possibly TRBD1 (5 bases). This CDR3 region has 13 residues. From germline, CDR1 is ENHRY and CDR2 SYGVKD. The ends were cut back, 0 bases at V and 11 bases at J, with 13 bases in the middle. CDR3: CAISESRGVEAFF. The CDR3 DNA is TGTGCCATCAGTGAGTCACGGGGGGTTGAGGCTTTCTTT.

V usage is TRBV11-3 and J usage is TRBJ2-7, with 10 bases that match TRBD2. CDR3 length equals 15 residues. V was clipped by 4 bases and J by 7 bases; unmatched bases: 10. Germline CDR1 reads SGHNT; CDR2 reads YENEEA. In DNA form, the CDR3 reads TGTGCCAGCAGCTCTATAGCGGGGGGTTCGAGTGAGCAGTACTTC. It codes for CASSSIAGGSSEQYF.

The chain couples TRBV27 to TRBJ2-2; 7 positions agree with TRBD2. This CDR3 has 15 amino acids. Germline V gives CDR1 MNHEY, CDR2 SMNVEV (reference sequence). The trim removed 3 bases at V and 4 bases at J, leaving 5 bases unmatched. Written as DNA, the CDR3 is TGTGCCAGCAGTTTTTCTAGCGGAGGCACCGGGGAGCTGTTTTTT. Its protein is CASSFSSGGTGELFF.

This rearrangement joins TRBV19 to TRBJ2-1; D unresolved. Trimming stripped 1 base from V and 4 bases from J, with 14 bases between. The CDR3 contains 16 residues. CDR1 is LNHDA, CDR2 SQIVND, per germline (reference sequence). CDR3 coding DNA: TGTGCCAGTAGTATAGGTTCTAAAAAAACTTACAATGAGCAGTTCTTC. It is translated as CASSIGSKKTYNEQFF. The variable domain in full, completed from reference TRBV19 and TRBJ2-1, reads DGGITQSPKYLFRKEGQNVTLSCEQNLNHDAMYWYRQDPGQGLRLIYYSQIVNDFQKGDIAEGYSVSREKKESFPLTVTSAQKNPTAFYLCASSIGSKKTYNEQFFGPGTRLTVL.